The 3 T cell receptor beta chains below come from one sample, sequenced in a study of T cells in Graves' hyperthyroidism and ophthalmopathy. Regions amplified from RNA transcripts were the TCR beta CDR3 regions. The TCR CDR3 first-round RT-PCR relied on the HTBI primer set. TCRdb re-analysed the multiplex PCR reads in MiXCR, keeping a single row per CDR3 protein. The table includes about 160,000 distinct CDR3 sequences, about 9.4% detected once. Input material: blood. The receptors come from a woman in her late teens or twenties with Graves' hyperthyroidism that later progressed to Graves' ophthalmopathy.

A few counts support this clonotype. The chain recombines TRBV4-2 with TRBJ2-5, with a weak D call TRBD2 (6 bases). The CDR3 is made up of 15 amino acids. Between the trimmed V and J ends, which lost 0 bases and 2 bases, there was a span of 10 bases. In germline, CDR1 is LGHNA, CDR2 YNFKEQ. The DNA for the CDR3 is TGTGCCAGCAGCCAAGATCGAGGGAGGCAAGAGACCCAGTACTTC. It translates to CASSQDRGRQETQYF.

The chain carries TRBV6-1 and TRBJ2-3; D call uncertain. CDR1 is MNHNS and CDR2 is SASEGT in the germline V gene. The CDR3 runs 13 residues. V was cut by 6 bases and J by 2 bases, with 9 bases left in between. The CDR3 loop is CASRHTYTDTQYF. The CDR3 nucleotides read TGTGCCAGCAGACACACATACACAGATACGCAGTATTTT.

This clonotype was counted a few times. This may stem from a read error, because a much larger clone lies one nucleotide away. This chain connects TRBV28 to TRBJ1-2; 10 bases fit TRBD1. The germline CDR1 and CDR2 sequences are MDHEN and SYDVKM. The CDR3 has 14 amino acids. The CDR3 nucleotides read TGTGTCAGCAGTCCATCGGGACAGGGGTATGGCTACACCTTC. The encoded protein is CVSSPSGQGYGYTF.